The 15 T cell receptor beta chains below were found in one sample sequenced in a study of post-analysis software for immune sequencing data. Study-wide results and caveats: Patients showed TRBV5-6, TRBV5-1 and TRBV20-1 among five TRBV segments more frequent than in controls.

The antigens these receptors bind are not known. The TCR beta cDNA libraries carried unique molecular identifiers. MiXCR was run by TCRdb on the PCR reads, yielding one entry per CDR3 protein. The sample has 700,000 to 900,000 distinct CDR3 sequences, about 43% seen once. The sequencing sample was made of blood. The origin of the receptors is a girl aged 5-17 years with multiple sclerosis.

This clonotype was found once. The chain uses TRBV24-1 and TRBJ2-1; 12 bases map to TRBD1. J gave up 8 bases and V 3 bases, and 7 bases lay outside the gene matches. The germline gives CDR1 KGHDR, CDR2 SFDVKD. The CDR3 covers 16 residues. CDR3 DNA: TGTGCCACCAGTGATCCGGGACAGGGGGCGCGGGATGAGCAGTTCTTC. This encodes CATSDPGQGARDEQFF.

As to this clonotype: This could be a read error, since a much larger clone is one nucleotide away. V and J are TRBV20-1 and TRBJ2-7; 12 nucleotides line up with TRBD2. The ends lost 5 bases at V and 10 bases at J; junction bases unmatched: 6. The CDR3 loop spans 12 amino acids. In germline, CDR1 is DFQATT, CDR2 SNEGSKA (reference sequence). The CDR3, as DNA: TGCAGTGCTCAAGGACTAGCGGGAAGTCAGTACTTC. This codes for CSAQGLAGSQYF.

V is TRBV6-5 and J is TRBJ2-3; tentatively, D is TRBD2 (6 bases). Germline V gives CDR1 MNHEY, CDR2 SVGAGI. The germline V and J ends were trimmed by 11 bases and 1 base, with 13 bases remaining between them. This CDR3 is 13 amino acids long. The DNA for the CDR3 is TGTGCCGCGGGAACTAGCCGCACAGATACGCAGTATTTT. Residues: CAAGTSRTDTQYF.

This chain links TRBV27 with TRBJ2-7; D call uncertain. This CDR3 contains 13 residues. Germline V gives CDR1 MNHEY, CDR2 SMNVEV (reference sequence). The V end was cut by 5 bases, the J end by 7 bases, with 15 bases between. The CDR3 here is CASSPRDGWEQYF. The DNA of the CDR3 is TGTGCCAGCAGTCCCCGAGATGGCTGGGAGCAGTACTTC.

This clonotype was detected only a few times. The chain links TRBV29-1 to TRBJ2-5; weak D call: TRBD2 (7 bases). V gave up 0 bases and J gave up 3 bases, with 14 bases separating them. The germline V gene has CDR1 SQVTM and CDR2 ANQGSEA. CDR3 length: 15 amino acids. The DNA of the CDR3 is TGCAGCGTTGAAGATCCGGGGGCGGGGGAAGAGACCCAGTACTTC. Amino acid sequence: CSVEDPGAGEETQYF. Full variable domain (missing parts from reference TRBV29-1 and TRBJ2-5): SAVISQKPSRDICQRGTSLTIQCQVDSQVTMMFWYRQQPGQSLTLIATANQGSEATYESGFVIDKFPISRPNLTFSTLTVSNMSPEDSSIYLCSVEDPGAGEETQYFGPGTRLLVL.

The CDR3, as DNA: TGCGCCAGCAGCTTGTTCGCAGGGGGCAATCAGCCCCAGCATTTT. Translation: CASSLFAGGNQPQHF. The chain is built from TRBV5-1 and TRBJ1-5, with D perhaps TRBD1 (6 bases). V was pared by 1 base and J by 2 bases, with 10 bases between. Germline V gene sequence: CDR1 SGHRS, CDR2 YFSETQ. The CDR3 loop spans 15 amino acids.

The chain couples TRBV9 to TRBJ1-1, with D possibly TRBD1 on 5 matching bases. CDR3 length equals 15 residues. V dropped 3 bases and J dropped 0 bases, with 12 bases sitting between them. The V gene's germline CDR1 is SGDLS and CDR2 YYNGEE. The CDR3 spells CASSAQQDLNTEAFF. CDR3 sequence (DNA): TGTGCCAGCAGCGCCCAACAGGACCTGAACACTGAAGCTTTCTTT. The complete variable domain, with remaining parts taken from reference TRBV9 and TRBJ1-1, reads DSGVTQTPKHLITATGQRVTLRCSPRSGDLSVYWYQQSLDQGLQFLIQYYNGEERAKGNILERFSAQQFPDLHSELNLSSLELGDSALYFCASSAQQDLNTEAFFGQGTRLTVV.

The genes are TRBV20-1 and TRBJ2-7; D may be TRBD2 (7 bases). Trimming took off 6 bases at V and 3 bases at J, with 18 bases between the two ends. Germline assignment: CDR1 DFQATT and CDR2 SNEGSKA (reference sequence). This CDR3 region has 14 residues. The CDR3, as DNA: TGCAGTGCCCGAAGGGGGGAGGGCCTCTACGAGCAGTACTTC. Translated, it gives CSARRGEGLYEQYF.

The V call is TRBV27, the J call TRBJ2-5, with TRBD2 as a possible D gene (5 bases). V dropped 6 bases and J dropped 3 bases, with 11 bases sitting between them. This CDR3 region has 13 residues. From germline, CDR1 is MNHEY and CDR2 SMNVEV (reference sequence). The chain's CDR3 is CASSRGSEETQYF. In nucleotides, the CDR3 is TGTGCCAGCAGCCGCGGGTCAGAAGAGACCCAGTACTTC.

This clonotype was detected only a few times. The chain uses TRBV7-3 and TRBJ2-4, with TRBD1 identical over 7 bases. The assigned J gene may be wrong: the sequence end matches TRBJ2-5 better. CDR1 is SGHTA and CDR2 is FQGTGA in the germline V gene. The CDR3 totals 15 residues. DNA of the CDR3: TGTGCCAGCAGCTTAATTCCGACAGGGACAGAGACCCAGTACTTC. Residues: CASSLIPTGTETQYF.

This chain joins TRBV9 and TRBJ2-5; 7 bases map to TRBD1. The J call may be incorrect, as the DNA end agrees better with TRBJ2-7. The CDR3 spans 15 residues. CDR1 SGDLS and CDR2 YYNGEE come from the germline V gene. CDR3: CASSPGTDPYYEQYF. Here the CDR3 DNA reads TGTGCCAGCAGCCCCGGGACAGATCCTTACTACGAGCAGTACTTC.

V usage is TRBV12-3 or TRBV12-4 and J usage is TRBJ2-4; 9 nucleotides match TRBD2. The CDR3 spans 18 residues. The ends lost 2 bases at V and 1 base at J; junction bases unmatched: 9. This chain's CDR3 is CASSLFSGSGGAKNIQYF. The CDR3, as DNA: TGTGCCAGCAGTTTATTTAGCGGGAGCGGTGGGGCCAAAAACATTCAGTACTTC.

CDR3 region: CVSGGAVTYNEQFF. The CDR3 DNA is TGTGTCTCAGGGGGAGCGGTAACCTACAATGAGCAGTTCTTC. The chain combines TRBV28 with TRBJ2-1, with 7 bases identical to TRBD1. Germline CDR1 reads MDHEN; CDR2 reads SYDVKM. The CDR3 is made up of 14 amino acids.

The chain links TRBV2 to TRBJ2-5; 9 nucleotides agree with TRBD1. After removal of 6 bases from V and 4 bases from J, the junction contained 9 bases not matched to a gene. The CDR3 consists of 15 residues. From germline, CDR1 is SNHLY and CDR2 FYNNEI. CDR3: CASRIYNRGRETQYF. CDR3 nucleotides: TGTGCCAGCAGAATATATAACAGGGGGCGAGAGACCCAGTACTTC.

The rearrangement uses TRBV21-1 and TRBJ2-7; the D segment call TRBD2 is taken from the table without a DNA check. TRBV21-1 is assigned pseudogene status. The CDR3 has 16 residues. As DNA, the CDR3 is TGTGCCAGCAGCAAAGCTTCAGGGTCCTTCGTCCACGAGCAGTACTTC. It is translated as CASSKASGSFVHEQYF.